This TCR beta chain stems from a study of regulatory T cells in long-lasting Graves disease. Across the whole study: Graves' disease counted as persistent after over 5 years of antithyroid drugs with positive TSH receptor antibodies.

Germline V lookup: CDR1 DFQATT, CDR2 SNEGSKA (reference sequence). V was shortened by 5 bases and J by 3 bases, with 16 bases between the two germline ends. This CDR3 region has 14 residues. TCR beta libraries were built with iRepertoire HTBI primers and Arm-PCR of CDR3 regions. TCRdb ran MiXCR on the multiplex PCR reads and lists one entry per CDR3 protein. This sample has 390,000 or so distinct CDR3 sequences, with less than 30% found just once. The sample's time point: persistent/refractory GD, antithyroid drugs over 5 years with positive TRAb. PBMCs were the source of the RNA used for TCR sequencing.

The sequencing used peripheral blood mononuclear cells (PBMCs), collected when the disease was refractory, from a patient treated with antithyroid drugs. The source is a woman between 40 and 50 years old with Graves disease. V gene TRBV20-1 combines with J gene TRBJ1-2; D is perhaps TRBD1 (5 bases). The CDR3 loop is CSAPWTSGDYGYTF. Written as DNA, the CDR3 is TGCAGTGCTCCCTGGACATCTGGGGACTATGGCTACACCTTC.